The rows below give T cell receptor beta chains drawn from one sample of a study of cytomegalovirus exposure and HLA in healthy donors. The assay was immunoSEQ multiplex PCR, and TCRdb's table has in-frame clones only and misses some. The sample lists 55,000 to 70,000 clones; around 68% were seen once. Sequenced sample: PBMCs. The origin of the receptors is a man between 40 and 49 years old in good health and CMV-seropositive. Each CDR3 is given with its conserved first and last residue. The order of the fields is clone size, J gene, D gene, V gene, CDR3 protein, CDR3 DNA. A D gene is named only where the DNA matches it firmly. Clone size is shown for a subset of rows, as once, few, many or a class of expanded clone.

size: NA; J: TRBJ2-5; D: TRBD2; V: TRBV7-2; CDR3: CASSPPRLAGQETQYF; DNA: TGTGCCAGCAGCCCACCCCGACTAGCGGGACAAGAGACCCAGTACTTC
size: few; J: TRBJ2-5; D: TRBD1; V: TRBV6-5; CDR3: CASTEQGRGETQYF; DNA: TGTGCCAGCACCGAACAGGGGAGAGGAGAGACCCAGTACTTC
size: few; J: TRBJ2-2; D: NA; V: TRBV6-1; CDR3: CASSSHEGGELFF; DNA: TGTGCCAGCAGTTCCCACGAGGGCGGGGAGCTGTTTTTT
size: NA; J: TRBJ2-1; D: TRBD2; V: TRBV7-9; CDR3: CAGGGTSGSPGYEQFF; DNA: TGTGCCGGGGGAGGGACTAGCGGGAGCCCGGGCTATGAGCAGTTCTTC
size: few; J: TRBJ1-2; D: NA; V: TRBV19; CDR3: CASSMGMTVNYGYTF; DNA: TGTGCCAGTAGTATGGGGATGACAGTTAACTATGGCTACACCTTC
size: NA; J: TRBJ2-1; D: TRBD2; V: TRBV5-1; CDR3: CASSLKGGLALDEQFF; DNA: TGCGCCAGCAGCCTTAAGGGGGGACTAGCGTTAGATGAGCAGTTCTTC
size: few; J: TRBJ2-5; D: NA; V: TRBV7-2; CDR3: CASSPGGWAAQETQYF; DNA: TGTGCCAGCAGCCCAGGGGGGTGGGCAGCCCAAGAGACCCAGTACTTC
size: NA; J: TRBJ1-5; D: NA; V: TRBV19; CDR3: CAGAEKPNQPQHF; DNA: TGTGCCGGAGCTGAAAAGCCCAATCAGCCCCAGCATTTT
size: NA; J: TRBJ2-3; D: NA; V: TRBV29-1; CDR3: CSVEAGADTQYF; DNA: TGCAGCGTTGAGGCAGGGGCAGATACGCAGTATTTT
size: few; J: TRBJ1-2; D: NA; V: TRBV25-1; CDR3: CASESGTPYGYTF; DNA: TGTGCCAGCGAGTCCGGGACTCCATATGGCTACACCTTC
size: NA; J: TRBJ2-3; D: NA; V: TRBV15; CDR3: CATSRDPGSTDTQYF; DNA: TGTGCCACCAGCAGAGACCCGGGGAGCACAGATACGCAGTATTTT
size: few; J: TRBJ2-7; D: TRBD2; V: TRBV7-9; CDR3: CSSSTQRDRIYEQYF; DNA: TGTTCCAGCAGCACCCAGCGGGATCGAATCTACGAGCAGTACTTC
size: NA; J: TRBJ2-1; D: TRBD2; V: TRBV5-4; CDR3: CASSPGLAGGYNEQFF; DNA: TGTGCCAGCAGCCCCGGACTAGCGGGGGGGTACAATGAGCAGTTCTTC
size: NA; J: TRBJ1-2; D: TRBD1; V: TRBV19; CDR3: CASSLGGDFDGYTF; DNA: TGTGCCAGTAGCCTAGGGGGCGACTTTGATGGCTACACCTTC
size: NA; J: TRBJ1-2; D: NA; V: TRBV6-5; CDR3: CATSYSPGTDYGYTF; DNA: TGTGCCACTAGTTACAGCCCTGGAACAGACTATGGCTACACCTTC
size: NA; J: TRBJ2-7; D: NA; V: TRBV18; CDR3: CASSPPAGLAYEQYF; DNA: TGTGCCAGCTCACCACCGGCAGGCCTGGCCTACGAGCAGTACTTC
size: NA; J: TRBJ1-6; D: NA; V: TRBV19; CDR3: CASSIDNNSPLHF; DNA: TGTGCCAGTAGTATAGATAATAATTCACCCCTCCACTTT
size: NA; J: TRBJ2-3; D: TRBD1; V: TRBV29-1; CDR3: CSTRQGMTDTQYF; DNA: TGCAGCACCCGACAGGGGATGACAGATACGCAGTATTTT
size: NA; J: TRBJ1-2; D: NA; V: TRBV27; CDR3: CASSEGGNYGYTF; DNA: TGTGCCAGCTCCGAGGGGGGGAACTATGGCTACACCTTC
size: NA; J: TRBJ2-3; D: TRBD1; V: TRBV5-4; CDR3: CASSPQQGPGSTDTQYF; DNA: TGTGCCAGCAGCCCCCAACAGGGGCCAGGGAGCACAGATACGCAGTATTTT
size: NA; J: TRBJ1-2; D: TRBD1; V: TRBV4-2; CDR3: CASSQEGQTGGWGYTF; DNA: TGTGCCAGCAGCCAAGAAGGGCAAACAGGGGGCTGGGGCTACACCTTC
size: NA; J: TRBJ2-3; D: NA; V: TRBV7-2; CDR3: CASSLAASVDTQYF; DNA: TGTGCCAGCAGCTTAGCGGCTAGTGTAGATACGCAGTATTTT
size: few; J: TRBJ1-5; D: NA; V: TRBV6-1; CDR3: CASSERDIQHF; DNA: TGTGCCAGCAGTGAAAGGGACATCCAGCATTTT
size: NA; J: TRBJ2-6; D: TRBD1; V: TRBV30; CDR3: CALKQGTNVLTF; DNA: TGTGCCTTGAAACAGGGGACCAACGTCCTGACTTTC
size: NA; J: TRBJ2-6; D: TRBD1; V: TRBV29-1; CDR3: CSVEDRPGQDPSGANVLTF; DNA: TGCAGCGTTGAAGATAGGCCTGGACAGGATCCCTCTGGGGCCAACGTCCTGACTTTC
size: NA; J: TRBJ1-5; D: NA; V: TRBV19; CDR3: CASSISGYSNQPQHF; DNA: TGTGCCAGTAGTATATCCGGGTATAGCAATCAGCCCCAGCATTTT
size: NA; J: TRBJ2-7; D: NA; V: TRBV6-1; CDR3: CASSESLRSYEQYF; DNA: TGTGCCAGCAGTGAAAGCCTTCGGTCCTACGAGCAGTACTTC
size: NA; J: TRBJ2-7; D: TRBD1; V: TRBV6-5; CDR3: CASSETGGHEQYF; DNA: TGTGCCAGCAGTGAGACAGGGGGACACGAGCAGTACTTC
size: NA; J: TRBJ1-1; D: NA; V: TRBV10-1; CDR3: CASNKAGALNTEAFF; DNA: TGCGCCAGCAATAAAGCAGGGGCGTTGAACACTGAAGCTTTCTTT
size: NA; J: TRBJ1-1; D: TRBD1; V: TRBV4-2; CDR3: CASSQQPGQGLNTEAFF; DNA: TGTGCCAGCAGCCAACAACCGGGACAGGGTTTGAACACTGAAGCTTTCTTT
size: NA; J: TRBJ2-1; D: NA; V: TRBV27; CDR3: CASSLSGFYNEQFF; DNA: TGTGCCAGCAGTTTGAGCGGGTTTTACAATGAGCAGTTCTTC
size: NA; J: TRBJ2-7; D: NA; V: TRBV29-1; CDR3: CSVDLDGAASSYEQYF; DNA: TGCAGCGTTGACCTCGACGGAGCGGCTAGCTCCTACGAGCAGTACTTC
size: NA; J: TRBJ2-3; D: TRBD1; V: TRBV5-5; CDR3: CASSRGQVNTQYF; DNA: TGTGCCAGCAGCCGTGGACAGGTTAATACGCAGTATTTT
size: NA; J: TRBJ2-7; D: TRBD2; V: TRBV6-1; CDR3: CASGASGSTYEQYF; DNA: TGTGCCAGCGGGGCTAGCGGTAGTACCTACGAGCAGTACTTC
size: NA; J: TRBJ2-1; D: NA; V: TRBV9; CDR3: CASSVGMRQPEQFF; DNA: TGTGCCAGCAGCGTAGGAATGCGACAACCTGAGCAGTTCTTC
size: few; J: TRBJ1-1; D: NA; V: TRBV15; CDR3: CATSRDTLQGPNDNTEAFF; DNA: TGTGCCACCAGCAGAGATACCCTCCAGGGCCCAAATGACAACACTGAAGCTTTCTTT
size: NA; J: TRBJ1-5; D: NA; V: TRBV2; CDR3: CASKRESSIGGNQPQHF; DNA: TGTGCCAGCAAACGGGAGTCTAGCATAGGGGGCAATCAGCCCCAGCATTTT
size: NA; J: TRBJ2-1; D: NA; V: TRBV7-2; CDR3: CASSLSEEQFF; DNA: TGTGCCAGCAGCTTAAGTGAGGAACAGTTCTTC
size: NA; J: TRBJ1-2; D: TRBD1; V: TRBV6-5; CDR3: CASSFRQGGGYTF; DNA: TGTGCCAGCAGTTTCCGACAGGGCGGCGGCTACACCTTC
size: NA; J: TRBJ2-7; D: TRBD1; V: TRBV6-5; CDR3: CASQGVVDEQYF; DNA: TGTGCCAGCCAGGGGGTAGTCGACGAGCAGTACTTC
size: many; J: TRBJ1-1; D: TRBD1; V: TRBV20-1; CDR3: CSAGQGGAFF; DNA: TGCAGTGCTGGACAGGGAGGAGCTTTCTTT
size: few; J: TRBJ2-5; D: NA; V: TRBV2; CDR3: CASRGEGSGGTYF; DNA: TGTGCCAGCAGGGGGGAAGGGAGCGGAGGGACTTACTTC
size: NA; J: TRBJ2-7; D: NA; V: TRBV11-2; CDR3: CASSFVLLPYEQYF; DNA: TGTGCCAGCAGCTTCGTACTTCTCCCCTACGAGCAGTACTTC
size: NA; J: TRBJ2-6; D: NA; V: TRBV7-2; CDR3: CASSPSGANVLTF; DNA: TGTGCCAGCAGCCCGTCTGGGGCCAACGTCCTGACTTTC
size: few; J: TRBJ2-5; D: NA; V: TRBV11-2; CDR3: CASSLDNRQGKETQYF; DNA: TGTGCCAGCAGCTTAGATAATCGGCAGGGCAAAGAGACCCAGTACTTC
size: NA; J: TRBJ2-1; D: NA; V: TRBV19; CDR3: CASSIQGWGVYNEQFF; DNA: TGTGCCAGTAGTATCCAGGGCTGGGGGGTTTACAATGAGCAGTTCTTC
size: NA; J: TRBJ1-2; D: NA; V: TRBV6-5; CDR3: CASSYSTGRGYTF; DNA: TGTGCCAGCAGTTACTCTACAGGGAGAGGCTACACCTTC
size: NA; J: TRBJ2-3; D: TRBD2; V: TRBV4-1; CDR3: CASGLAGSDTQYF; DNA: TGCGCCAGTGGACTAGCGGGATCTGATACGCAGTATTTT
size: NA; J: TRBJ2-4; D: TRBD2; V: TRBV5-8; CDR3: CASSLWGGDKNIQYF; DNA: TGTGCCAGCAGCTTGTGGGGGGGGGACAAAAACATTCAGTACTTC
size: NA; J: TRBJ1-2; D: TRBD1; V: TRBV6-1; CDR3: CASQGQATIGYTF; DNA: TGTGCCAGCCAGGGACAGGCTACGATCGGCTACACCTTC
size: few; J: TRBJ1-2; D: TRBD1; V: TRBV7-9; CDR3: CASSQETGVGRYGYTF; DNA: TGCGCCAGCAGCCAAGAGACAGGGGTGGGGCGGTATGGCTACACCTTC
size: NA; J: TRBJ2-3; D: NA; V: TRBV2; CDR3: CASSALRDTQYF; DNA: TGTGCCAGCAGTGCCCTCAGGGATACGCAGTATTTT
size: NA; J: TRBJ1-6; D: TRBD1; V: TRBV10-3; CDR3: CATRDSYNSPLHF; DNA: TGTGCCACCCGGGACAGCTATAATTCACCCCTCCACTTT
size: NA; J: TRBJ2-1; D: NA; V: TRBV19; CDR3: CASTKDSYSYNEQFF; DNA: TGTGCCAGTACTAAAGACAGTTACTCCTACAATGAGCAGTTCTTC
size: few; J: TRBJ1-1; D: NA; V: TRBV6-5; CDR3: CASSLRGTEAFF; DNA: TGTGCCAGCAGTCTTAGGGGAACTGAAGCTTTCTTT